The entry that follows covers one T cell receptor (beta chain) sequence. This sample is drawn from a study of blood T cell repertoires in COVID-19. Study at large: Donors in the United States, Italy and Spain gave samples during acute or convalescent COVID-19. In each case, the material was cDNA or gDNA derived from T cells, B-cell-depleted T cells, or PBMCs.

Only in-frame clones appear in the TCRdb table, and some are missing; sequencing was by immunoSEQ multiplex PCR. The table has approximately 210,000 clones, roughly 90% seen once. Those who participated ranged in age from roughly 18 to 90 years and resided in 24 US areas. The specimen sequenced was PBMCs or T cells enriched from blood (not recorded which). The clonotype comes from a woman aged 30 to 39 who had recovered from COVID-19.

The CDR3 nucleotides are TGTGCCAGCAGCGTAGTCCCTCTGACAGATACGCAGTATTTT. This translates into CASSVVPLTDTQYF. The rearrangement uses TRBV9 and TRBJ2-3; D gene uncertain. Per germline, CDR1 SGDLS and CDR2 YYNGEE. The CDR3 length is 14 residues. V was trimmed by 0 bases and J by 3 bases, leaving 8 bases between them.